This T cell receptor (beta chain) was captured in a study of naive and memory T cell subsets. Alpha and beta libraries were amplified separately from the second PCR onward. An equimolar mix of two oligonucleotides served as the beta constant-region primer for TRBC1 and TRBC2. One entry per CDR3 protein, called by TCRdb with MiXCR from the UMI-ligation and nested PCR reads. The sample has around 2,800 distinct CDR3 sequences, about 7.3% seen once. The CDR3 is made up of 12 amino acids. The source is a human donor in good health. The sample taken for sequencing was effector memory CD8+ T cells from blood. Subset: effector memory, CD45RA- CD27-. V is TRBV21-1 and J is TRBJ1-5. TRBV21-1 is shown as a pseudogene. The chain's CDR3 is CASSPSNQPQHF. Here the CDR3 DNA reads TGTGCCAGCAGCCCAAGCAATCAGCCCCAGCATTTT.